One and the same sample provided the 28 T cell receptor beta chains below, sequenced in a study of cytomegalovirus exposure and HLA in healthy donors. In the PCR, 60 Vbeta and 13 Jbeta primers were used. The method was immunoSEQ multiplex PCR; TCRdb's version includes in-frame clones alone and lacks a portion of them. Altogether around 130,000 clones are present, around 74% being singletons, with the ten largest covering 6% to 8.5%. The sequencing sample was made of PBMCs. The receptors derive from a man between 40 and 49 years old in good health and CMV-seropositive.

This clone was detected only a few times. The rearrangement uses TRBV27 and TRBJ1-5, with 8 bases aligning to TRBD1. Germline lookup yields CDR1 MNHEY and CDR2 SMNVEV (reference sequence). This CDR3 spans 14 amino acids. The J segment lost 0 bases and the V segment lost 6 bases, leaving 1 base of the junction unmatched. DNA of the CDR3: TGTGCCAGCAGGGACAGGGATAGCAATCAGCCCCAGCATTTT. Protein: CASRDRDSNQPQHF.

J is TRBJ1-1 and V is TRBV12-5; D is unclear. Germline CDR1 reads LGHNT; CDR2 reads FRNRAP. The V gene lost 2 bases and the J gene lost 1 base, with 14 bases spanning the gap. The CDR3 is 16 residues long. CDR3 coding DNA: TGTGCTAGTGGTTTGTCTCCCCCAACAGCGAACACTGAAGCTTTCTTT. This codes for CASGLSPPTANTEAFF. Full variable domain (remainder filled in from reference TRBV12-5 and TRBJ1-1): DARVTQTPRHKVTEMGQEVTMRCQPILGHNTVFWYRQTMMQGLELLAYFRNRAPLDDSGMPKDRFSAEMPDATLATLKIQPSEPRDSAVYFCASGLSPPTANTEAFFGQGTRLTVV.

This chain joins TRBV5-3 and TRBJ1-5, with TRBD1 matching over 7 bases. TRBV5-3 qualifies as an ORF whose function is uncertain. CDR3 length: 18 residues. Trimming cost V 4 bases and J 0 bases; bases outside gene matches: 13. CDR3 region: CARSGYRGPTFSNQPQHF. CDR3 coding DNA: TGTGCCAGAAGCGGATACAGGGGCCCTACGTTTAGCAATCAGCCCCAGCATTTT.

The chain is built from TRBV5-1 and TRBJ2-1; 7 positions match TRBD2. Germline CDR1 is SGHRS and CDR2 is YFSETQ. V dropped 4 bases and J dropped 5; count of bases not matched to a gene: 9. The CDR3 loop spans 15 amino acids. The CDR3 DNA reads TGCGCCAGCAGCCCATGGTACGGGGGGAACAATGAGCAGTTCTTC. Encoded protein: CASSPWYGGNNEQFF.

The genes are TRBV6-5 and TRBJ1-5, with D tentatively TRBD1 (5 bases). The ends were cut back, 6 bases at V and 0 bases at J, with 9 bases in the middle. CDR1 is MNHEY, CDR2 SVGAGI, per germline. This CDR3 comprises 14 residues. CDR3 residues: CASSRGDSNQPQHF. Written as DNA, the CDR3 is TGTGCCAGCAGCCGGGGGGATAGCAATCAGCCCCAGCATTTT.

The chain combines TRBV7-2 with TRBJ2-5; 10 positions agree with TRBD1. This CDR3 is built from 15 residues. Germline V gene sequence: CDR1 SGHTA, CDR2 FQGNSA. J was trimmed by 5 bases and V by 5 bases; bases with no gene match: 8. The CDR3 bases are TGTGCCAGCAGCGTCGGGACAGGGGTTTCCGAGACCCAGTACTTC. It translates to CASSVGTGVSETQYF.

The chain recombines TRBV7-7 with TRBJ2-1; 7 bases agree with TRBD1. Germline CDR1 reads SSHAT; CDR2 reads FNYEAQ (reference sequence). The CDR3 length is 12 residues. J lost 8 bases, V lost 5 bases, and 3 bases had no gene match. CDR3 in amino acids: CASSNDRDEQFF. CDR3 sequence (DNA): TGTGCCAGCAGCAACGACAGGGATGAGCAGTTCTTC.

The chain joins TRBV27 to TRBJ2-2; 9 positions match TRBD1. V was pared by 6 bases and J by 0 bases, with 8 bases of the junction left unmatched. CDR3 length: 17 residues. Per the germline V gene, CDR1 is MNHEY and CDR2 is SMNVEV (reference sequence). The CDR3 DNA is TGTGCCAGCAGAAGACCGGGACAGGGTGCGAACACCGGGGAGCTGTTTTTT. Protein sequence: CASRRPGQGANTGELFF.

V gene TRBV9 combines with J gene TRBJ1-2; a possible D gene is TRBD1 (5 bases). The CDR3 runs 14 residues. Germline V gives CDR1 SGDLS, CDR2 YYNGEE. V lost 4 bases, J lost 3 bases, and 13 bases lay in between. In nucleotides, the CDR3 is TGTGCCAGCAGCTCCCCTGGGGCGTACTATGGCTACACCTTC. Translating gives CASSSPGAYYGYTF.

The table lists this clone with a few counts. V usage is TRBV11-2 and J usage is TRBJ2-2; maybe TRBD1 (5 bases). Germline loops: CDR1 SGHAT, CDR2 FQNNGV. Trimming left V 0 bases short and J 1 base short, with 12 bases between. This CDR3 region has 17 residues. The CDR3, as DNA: TGTGCCAGCAGCTTAGATGGGGCAGGGAAGAACACCGGGGAGCTGTTTTTT. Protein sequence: CASSLDGAGKNTGELFF.

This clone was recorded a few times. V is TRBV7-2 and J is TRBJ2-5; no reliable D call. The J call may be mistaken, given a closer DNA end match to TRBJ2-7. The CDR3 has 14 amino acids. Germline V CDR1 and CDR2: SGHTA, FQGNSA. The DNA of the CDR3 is TGTGCCAGCAGCCTAATAGACAATGGGTACGAGCAGTACTTC. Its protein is CASSLIDNGYEQYF.

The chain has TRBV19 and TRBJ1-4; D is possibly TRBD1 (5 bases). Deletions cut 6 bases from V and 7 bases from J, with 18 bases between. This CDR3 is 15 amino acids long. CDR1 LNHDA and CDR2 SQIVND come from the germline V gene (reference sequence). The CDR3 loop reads CASRLLTVEGEKLFF. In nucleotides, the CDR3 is TGTGCCAGTAGGCTCTTGACAGTCGAAGGTGAAAAACTGTTTTTT.

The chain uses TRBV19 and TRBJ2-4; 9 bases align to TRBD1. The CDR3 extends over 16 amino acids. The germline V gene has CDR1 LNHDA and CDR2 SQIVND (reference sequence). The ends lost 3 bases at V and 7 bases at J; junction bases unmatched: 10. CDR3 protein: CASSMGQGIGLNIQYF. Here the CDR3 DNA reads TGTGCCAGTAGTATGGGACAGGGCATCGGCCTCAACATTCAGTACTTC. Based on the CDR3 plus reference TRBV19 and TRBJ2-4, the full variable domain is DGGITQSPKYLFRKEGQNVTLSCEQNLNHDAMYWYRQDPGQGLRLIYYSQIVNDFQKGDIAEGYSVSREKKESFPLTVTSAQKNPTAFYLCASSMGQGIGLNIQYFGAGTRLSVL.

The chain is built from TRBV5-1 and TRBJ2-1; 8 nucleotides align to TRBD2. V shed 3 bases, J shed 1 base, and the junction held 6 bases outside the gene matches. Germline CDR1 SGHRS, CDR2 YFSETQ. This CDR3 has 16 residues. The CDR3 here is CASSYYSGGSYNEQFF. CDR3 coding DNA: TGCGCCAGCAGCTACTATTCGGGAGGGTCCTACAATGAGCAGTTCTTC.

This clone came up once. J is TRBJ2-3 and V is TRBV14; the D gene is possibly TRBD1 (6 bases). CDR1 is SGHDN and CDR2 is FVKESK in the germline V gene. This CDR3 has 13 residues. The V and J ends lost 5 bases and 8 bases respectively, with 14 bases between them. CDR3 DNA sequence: TGTGCCAGCAGCATGAGACAGGACGGTACGCAGTATTTT. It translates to CASSMRQDGTQYF.

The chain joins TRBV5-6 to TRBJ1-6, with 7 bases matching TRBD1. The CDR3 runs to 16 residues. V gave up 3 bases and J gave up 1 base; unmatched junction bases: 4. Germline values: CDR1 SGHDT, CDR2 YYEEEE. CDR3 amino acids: CASSSLQGSYNSPLHF. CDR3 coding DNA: TGTGCCAGCAGCTCCTTACAGGGGTCCTATAATTCACCCCTCCACTTT.

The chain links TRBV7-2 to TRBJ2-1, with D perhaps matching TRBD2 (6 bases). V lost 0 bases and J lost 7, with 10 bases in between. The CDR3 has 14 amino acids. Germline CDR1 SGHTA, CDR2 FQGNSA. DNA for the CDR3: TGTGCCAGCAGCTTAGCGGGGCGGGGAAATGAGCAGTTCTTC. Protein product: CASSLAGRGNEQFF.

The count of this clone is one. The CDR3 loop is CASSLPWDRLSSGANVLTF. The CDR3 DNA follows: TGTGCCAGCAGTTTACCCTGGGACAGGTTGAGCTCTGGGGCCAACGTCCTGACTTTC. The V and J genes are TRBV28 and TRBJ2-6; 8 bases are shared with TRBD1. This CDR3 region has 19 residues. The V gene's germline CDR1 is MDHEN and CDR2 SYDVKM. Germline trimming cut 2 bases from V and 0 bases from J; bases unmatched to any gene: 9.

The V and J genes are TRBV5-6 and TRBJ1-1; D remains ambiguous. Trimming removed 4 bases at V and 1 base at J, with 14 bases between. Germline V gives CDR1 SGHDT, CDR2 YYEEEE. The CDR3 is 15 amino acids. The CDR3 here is CASSIGLGRNTEAFF. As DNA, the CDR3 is TGTGCCAGCAGCATCGGATTAGGGAGGAACACTGAAGCTTTCTTT. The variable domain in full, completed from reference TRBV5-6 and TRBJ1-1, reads DAGVTQSPTHLIKTRGQQVTLRCSPKSGHDTVSWYQQALGQGPQFIFQYYEEEERQRGNFPDRFSGHQFPNYSSELNVNALLLGDSALYLCASSIGLGRNTEAFFGQGTRLTVV.

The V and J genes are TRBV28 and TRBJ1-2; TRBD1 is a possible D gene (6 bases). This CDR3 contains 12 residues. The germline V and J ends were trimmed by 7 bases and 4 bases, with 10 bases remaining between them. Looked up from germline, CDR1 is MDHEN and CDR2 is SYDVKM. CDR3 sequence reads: CASMDRIYGYTF. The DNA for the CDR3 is TGTGCCAGCATGGACAGAATCTATGGCTACACCTTC.

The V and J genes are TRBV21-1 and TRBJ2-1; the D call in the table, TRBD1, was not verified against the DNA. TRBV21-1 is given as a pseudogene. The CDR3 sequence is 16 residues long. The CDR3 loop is CASSDSRGHVREEQFF. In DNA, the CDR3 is TGTGCCAGCAGCGATAGTAGGGGGCACGTGAGGGAGGAGCAGTTCTTC.

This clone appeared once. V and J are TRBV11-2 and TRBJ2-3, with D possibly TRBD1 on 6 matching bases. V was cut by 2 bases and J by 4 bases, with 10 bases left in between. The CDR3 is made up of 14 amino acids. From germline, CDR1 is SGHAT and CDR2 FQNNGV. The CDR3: CASSLPGQSDTQYF. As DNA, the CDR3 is TGTGCCAGCAGCTTACCTGGACAGTCAGATACGCAGTATTTT.

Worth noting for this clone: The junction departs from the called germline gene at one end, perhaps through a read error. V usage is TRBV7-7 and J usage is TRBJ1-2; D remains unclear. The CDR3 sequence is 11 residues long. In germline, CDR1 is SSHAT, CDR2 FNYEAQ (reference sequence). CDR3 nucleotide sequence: TGTGCTAGCAGCTTAATGGGCGGCTACACCTTC. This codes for CASSLMGGYTF.

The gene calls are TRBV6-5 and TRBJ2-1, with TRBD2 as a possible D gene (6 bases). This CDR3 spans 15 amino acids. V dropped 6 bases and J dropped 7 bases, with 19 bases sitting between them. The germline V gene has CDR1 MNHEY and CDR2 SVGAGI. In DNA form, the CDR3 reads TGTGCCAGCAGGCTCCATGTAGCGGTTGGGAATGAGCAGTTCTTC. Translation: CASRLHVAVGNEQFF.

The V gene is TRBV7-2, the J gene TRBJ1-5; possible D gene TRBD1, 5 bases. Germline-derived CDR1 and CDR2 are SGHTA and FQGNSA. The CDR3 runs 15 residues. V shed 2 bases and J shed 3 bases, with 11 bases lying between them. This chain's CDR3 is CASSLSRQFNQPQHF. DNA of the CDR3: TGTGCCAGCAGCTTAAGTAGACAGTTCAATCAGCCCCAGCATTTT.

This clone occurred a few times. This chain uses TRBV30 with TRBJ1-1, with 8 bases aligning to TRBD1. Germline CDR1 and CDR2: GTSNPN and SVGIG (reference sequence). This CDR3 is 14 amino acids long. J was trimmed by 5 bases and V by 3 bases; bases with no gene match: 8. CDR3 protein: CAWSHRGIRTEAFF. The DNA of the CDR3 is TGTGCCTGGAGCCACAGGGGGATCAGGACTGAAGCTTTCTTT.

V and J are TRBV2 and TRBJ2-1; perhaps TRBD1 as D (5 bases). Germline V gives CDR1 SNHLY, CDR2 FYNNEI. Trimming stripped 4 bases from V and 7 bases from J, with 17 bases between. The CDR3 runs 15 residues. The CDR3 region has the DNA TGTGCCAGCAGTGGTAGGGGTTTAGGCGCAAATGAGCAGTTCTTC. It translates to CASSGRGLGANEQFF.

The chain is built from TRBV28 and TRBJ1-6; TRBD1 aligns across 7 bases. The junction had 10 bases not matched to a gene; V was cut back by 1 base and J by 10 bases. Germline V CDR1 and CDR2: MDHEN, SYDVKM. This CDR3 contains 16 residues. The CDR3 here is CASSLSADRPTSPLHF. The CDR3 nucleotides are TGTGCCAGCAGTTTATCGGCGGACAGGCCCACGTCACCCCTCCACTTT.